This TCR beta chain was documented in a study of T cell responses to AZD1222 COVID-19 vaccine. Study in general: Second doses were pooled across both intervals (about 4 or about 12 weeks).

Overall study results and limits: Baseline serostatus was positive in only six AZD1222 recipients.

Trimming took 2 bases from V and 2 from J; bases not matched to a gene: 4. Germline CDR1 and CDR2: GTSNPN and SVGIG (reference sequence). The CDR3 sequence is 15 residues long. A note on this clone: Its matching antigen is unknown.

The method was immunoSEQ multiplex PCR; TCRdb's version includes in-frame clones alone and lacks a portion of them. The profile shows 90,000 to 120,000 clones, 91% of them singletons. This clonotype was sampled from an adult in good health. The chain combines TRBV30 with TRBJ2-3; 10 nucleotides align to TRBD2. Sample: peripheral blood, taken on day 0 of AZD1222 vaccination. As DNA, the CDR3 is TGTGCCTGGAGTCCACTAGCGGGGTACACAGATACGCAGTATTTT. Translating it yields CAWSPLAGYTDTQYF.